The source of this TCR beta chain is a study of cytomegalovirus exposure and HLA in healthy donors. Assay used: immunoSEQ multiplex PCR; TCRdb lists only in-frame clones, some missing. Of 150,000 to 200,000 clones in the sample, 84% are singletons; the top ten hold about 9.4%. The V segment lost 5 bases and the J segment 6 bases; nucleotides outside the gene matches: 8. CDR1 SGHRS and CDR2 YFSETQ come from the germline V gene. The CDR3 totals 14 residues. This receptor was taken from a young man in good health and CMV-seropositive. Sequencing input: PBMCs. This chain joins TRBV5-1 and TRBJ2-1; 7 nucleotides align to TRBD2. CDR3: CASSREVPSNEQFF. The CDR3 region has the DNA TGCGCCAGCAGTCGGGAGGTCCCCAGCAATGAGCAGTTCTTC.